The rows below give T cell receptor beta chains drawn from one sample of a study of shared clonotypes between healthy human individuals. Produced via immunoSEQ multiplex PCR; TCRdb's table is partial and in-frame only. This table has more than 1,200,000 clones, approximately 98.5% appearing once. The material sequenced was naive CD4+ T cells sorted from blood. These receptors all stem from a man aged 30 to 39 in good health. CDR3s include the opening cysteine and the closing phenylalanine or tryptophan. A D gene is named only where the DNA matches it firmly.

v_call d_call cdr3_aa
TRBV18 TRBD1 CASSPRDRGFSSEQYF
TRBV5-1 - CASSLTRVGEQYF
TRBV5-4 TRBD1 CASSAGTGGYSGANVLTF
TRBV6-5 TRBD1 CASSHRSRGDYGYTF
TRBV6-5 - CASSYSMLFSGYTF
TRBV2 - CASSEERRDQPQHF
TRBV13 - CASSPTGAIGNEQFF
TRBV5-1 TRBD2 CASKVTSGSYEQYF
TRBV6-6 - CASSYSPLGNEQFF
TRBV7-6 TRBD1 CASRVLTGVGNTIYF
TRBV27 - CASSLAGIGGYTF
TRBV11-2 - CASSLGGPLQETQYF
TRBV11-2 - CASSLVGGTNEKLFF
TRBV10-1 - CASSQEAGTGELFF
TRBV25-1 - CASSLGARETQYF
TRBV7-9 - CASSGGTPNPYEQYF
TRBV14 TRBD1 CASSQSLGQVPTDTQYF
TRBV18 TRBD1 CASSPRQGGPLNQPQHF